The 16 T cell receptor beta chains below were found in one sample sequenced in a study of control samples from healthy donors and cancer patients. Generated by immunoSEQ multiplex PCR, the TCRdb table keeps only in-frame clones and is missing some. The repertoire includes just under 75,000 clones, about 90% of them detected once, and under 5% sits in the top ten. The sequenced material came from blood. The receptor set was obtained from a woman aged 45-65 years in good health.

The chain carries TRBV27 and TRBJ1-6, with 10 bases aligning to TRBD1. CDR3 length: 14 residues. The ends lost 6 bases at V and 8 bases at J; junction bases unmatched: 4. Per the germline V gene, CDR1 is MNHEY and CDR2 is SMNVEV (reference sequence). CDR3 loop: CASRGTGADSPLHF. The DNA for the CDR3 is TGTGCCAGCAGGGGGACAGGGGCGGATTCACCCCTCCACTTT.

The chain's CDR3 is CASSGSLGSTSLLSNTGELFF. CDR3 sequence (DNA): TGCGCCAGCAGTGGGTCGCTAGGGTCTACTAGTCTATTATCGAACACCGGGGAGCTGTTTTTT. J is TRBJ2-2 and V is TRBV10-1, with TRBD2 as a possible D gene (5 bases). The CDR3 is made up of 21 amino acids. In germline, CDR1 is WNHNN, CDR2 SYGVQD (reference sequence). The germline V and J ends were trimmed by 4 bases and 0 bases, with 27 bases remaining between them.

The chain's CDR3 is CASSPSGGLGGYTF. CDR3 DNA sequence: TGTGCCAGCAGTCCAAGCGGGGGGCTTGGTGGCTACACCTTC. V and J are TRBV28 and TRBJ1-2; perhaps TRBD1 as D (6 bases). Germline loops: CDR1 MDHEN, CDR2 SYDVKM. The CDR3 extends over 14 amino acids. V lost 5 bases and J 7 bases, leaving 17 bases between the germline ends.

The genes are TRBV7-9 and TRBJ2-7; 13 bases are a match to TRBD2. Germline assignment: CDR1 SEHNR and CDR2 FQNEAQ (reference sequence). The V gene end was trimmed by 5 bases and the J gene end by 2 bases; junction bases not matched to a gene: 6. The CDR3 is made up of 16 amino acids. DNA of the CDR3: TGTGCCAGCAGCCACCCGGGACTAGCGGGAACCTACGAGCAGTACTTC. It is translated as CASSHPGLAGTYEQYF.

The rearrangement links TRBV6-5 to TRBJ1-6; possibly TRBD1 for D (5 bases). Germline V gives CDR1 MNHEY, CDR2 SVGAGI. This CDR3 has 15 amino acids. V dropped 6 bases and J dropped 8 bases, with 17 bases sitting between them. In DNA, the CDR3 is TGTGCCAGCAGACCCCGGGGCGGGCGGGATTCACCCCTCCACTTT. Amino acids: CASRPRGGRDSPLHF.

The J gene is TRBJ2-3, the V gene TRBV4-1; no clear D. This CDR3 contains 15 residues. CDR1 and CDR2 from the germline V gene are MGHRA and YSYEKL. V lost 0 bases, J lost 6 bases, and 13 bases lay in between. Written as DNA, the CDR3 is TGCGCCAGCAGCCAAGATGCGAGCCACGCGGATACGCAGTATTTT. Protein: CASSQDASHADTQYF.

V usage is TRBV19 and J usage is TRBJ2-7; D call uncertain. Germline-derived CDR1 and CDR2 are LNHDA and SQIVND (reference sequence). The CDR3 is made up of 14 amino acids. Trimming took off 6 bases at V and 3 bases at J, with 15 bases between the two ends. CDR3 DNA: TGTGCCAGTAGCAAGGACGGCTTAATCTACGAGCAGTACTTC. Its translation: CASSKDGLIYEQYF.

This chain links TRBV28 with TRBJ1-1; D uncertain. Between the trimmed V and J ends, which lost 5 bases and 8 bases, there was a span of 12 bases. Germline assignment: CDR1 MDHEN and CDR2 SYDVKM. This CDR3 has 12 residues. The CDR3 is CASSTGLKEAFF. The CDR3 nucleotides are TGTGCCAGCAGTACCGGCCTTAAAGAAGCTTTCTTT.

The chain is built from TRBV6-1 and TRBJ2-1, with 15 bases aligning to TRBD2. V gave up 2 bases and J gave up 15 bases; unmatched junction bases: 8. CDR3 length equals 15 residues. Germline values: CDR1 MNHNS, CDR2 SASEGT. The CDR3 region has the DNA TGTGCCAGCAGTGAACTCCCTGGGACTAGCGGGAGGCGGTTCTTC. Amino acid sequence: CASSELPGTSGRRFF.

The rearrangement joins TRBV28 to TRBJ2-7; possibly TRBD2 for D (5 bases). In germline, CDR1 is MDHEN, CDR2 SYDVKM. This CDR3 comprises 15 residues. V lost 3 bases and J lost 3, with 15 bases in between. This chain's CDR3 is CASSFADSLGYEQYF. Written as DNA, the CDR3 is TGTGCCAGCAGTTTTGCGGACTCCCTCGGCTACGAGCAGTACTTC.

The J gene is TRBJ2-1, the V gene TRBV5-1; 7 bases align to TRBD2. V shed 3 bases, J shed 2 bases, and the junction held 8 bases outside the gene matches. This CDR3 is built from 16 residues. Germline V CDR1 and CDR2: SGHRS, YFSETQ. The CDR3 DNA sequence: TGCGCCAGCAGCTACATTAGCGGGCAACCCTACAATGAGCAGTTCTTC. This codes for CASSYISGQPYNEQFF.

To note about this clone: The DNA is left out, because the CDR3 cannot be placed on it with certainty; the CDR3 is given as TCRdb lists it. The CDR3 is CASSFFGSTSTREQFF. The rearrangement links TRBV28 to TRBJ2-1. CDR1 and CDR2 (germline): MDHEN, SYDVKM. Both ends counted, the CDR3 spans 16 residues.

The chain joins TRBV19 to TRBJ2-1; no clear D gene. This CDR3 comprises 16 residues. Germline CDR1 and CDR2: LNHDA and SQIVND (reference sequence). Trimming stripped 6 bases from V and 1 base from J, with 16 bases between. DNA for the CDR3: TGTGCCAGTAGCACGATGGGCTTACAATCCTACAATGAGCAGTTCTTC. Its protein is CASSTMGLQSYNEQFF.

The chain is built from TRBV20-1 and TRBJ2-7; 7 nucleotides match TRBD1. The CDR3 contains 13 residues. J lost 3 bases, V lost 3 bases, and 5 bases had no gene match. CDR1 and CDR2 (germline): DFQATT, SNEGSKA (reference sequence). DNA of the CDR3: TGCAGTGCTAGTTCTGGACAGGACTACGAGCAGTACTTC. Amino acids: CSASSGQDYEQYF.

The gene calls are TRBV19 and TRBJ1-4, with D possibly being TRBD1 (5 bases). Trimming left V 11 bases short and J 5 bases short, with 21 bases between. From germline, CDR1 is LNHDA and CDR2 SQIVND (reference sequence). The CDR3 extends over 15 amino acids. CDR3 residues: CASNPIAGPNEKLFF. The CDR3 coding sequence is TGTGCCTCTAATCCGATCGCAGGGCCAAATGAAAAACTGTTTTTT.

The J gene is TRBJ1-1, the V gene TRBV5-6, with D unresolved. This CDR3 has 13 amino acids. V was clipped by 5 bases and J by 1 base, with 9 bases between them. Germline-derived CDR1 and CDR2 are SGHDT and YYEEEE. The CDR3 DNA is TGTGCCAGCAGATCGGACGGGAACACTGAAGCTTTCTTT. Translating it yields CASRSDGNTEAFF.